This entry lists 19 T cell receptor beta chains sequenced from one sample in a study of blood T cell repertoires in COVID-19. Assay: immunoSEQ multiplex PCR; the TCRdb copy retains only in-frame clones and omits some. The sample includes about 110,000 clones, 85% to 90% of them seen just once. The sequencing sample was made of peripheral blood. These receptors were obtained from a woman aged 80 or over with acute or convalescent COVID-19.

The rearrangement joins TRBV4-3 to TRBJ2-3; a possible D gene is TRBD2 (5 bases). The V and J ends lost 4 bases and 0 bases respectively, with 8 bases between them. The CDR3 is 14 amino acids. Per the germline V gene, CDR1 is LGHNA and CDR2 is YSLEER. The CDR3 region is CASSPGYSTDTQYF. As DNA, the CDR3 is TGCGCCAGCAGCCCGGGGTATAGCACAGATACGCAGTATTTT.

The chain recombines TRBV3-1 (or the pseudogene TRBV3-2) with TRBJ2-5; perhaps TRBD1 as D (6 bases). The CDR3 covers 15 residues. Germline V CDR1 and CDR2: LGHDT, YNNKEL (reference sequence). Trimming shortened V by 4 bases and J by 5 bases, and 17 bases separated the two germline ends. CDR3 residues: CASSPFSGEFETQYF. CDR3 DNA sequence: TGTGCCAGCAGCCCATTCTCAGGGGAATTTGAGACCCAGTACTTC.

J is TRBJ2-1 and V is TRBV30, with D tentatively TRBD2 (5 bases). CDR1 GTSNPN and CDR2 SVGIG come from the germline V gene (reference sequence). V gave up 1 base and J gave up 4 bases, with 8 bases separating them. The CDR3 is made up of 13 amino acids. The CDR3 nucleotides are TGTGCCTGGAGTGAAGCGGCATACAATGAGCAGTTCTTC. Translation gives CAWSEAAYNEQFF.

This chain uses TRBV28 with TRBJ2-5; 8 nucleotides line up with TRBD1. This CDR3 region has 14 residues. V was clipped by 4 bases and J by 5 bases; unmatched bases: 6. Germline V lookup: CDR1 MDHEN, CDR2 SYDVKM. The CDR3 here is CASSSGQAGETQYF. CDR3 coding DNA: TGTGCCAGCAGTTCGGGACAGGCGGGGGAGACCCAGTACTTC.

The V call is TRBV12-3 or TRBV12-4, the J call TRBJ1-1; 7 bases agree with TRBD1. This CDR3 contains 13 residues. J was trimmed by 5 bases and V by 6 bases; bases with no gene match: 6. The CDR3 reads CASSPTGLTEAFF. For the CDR3, the DNA is TGTGCCAGCAGCCCGACAGGGTTGACTGAAGCTTTCTTT.

This clone was counted a single time. The chain joins TRBV7-8 to TRBJ2-1; TRBD2 agrees at 8 bases. Germline V gene sequence: CDR1 SGHVS, CDR2 FQNEAQ. The V segment lost 3 bases and the J segment 9 bases; nucleotides outside the gene matches: 1. The CDR3 totals 12 residues. The CDR3 loop is CASSFLAGEQFF. The CDR3 DNA reads as TGTGCCAGCAGCTTTCTAGCGGGTGAGCAGTTCTTC.

The V gene is TRBV19, the J gene TRBJ2-7; 7 bases are shared with TRBD1. The CDR3 is 14 amino acids. Germline V gene data show CDR1 as LNHDA and CDR2 as SQIVND (reference sequence). V was pared by 2 bases and J by 3 bases, with 4 bases of the junction left unmatched. CDR3 in amino acids: CASSIIQGHYEQYF. The CDR3 bases are TGTGCCAGTAGTATAATACAGGGGCACTACGAGCAGTACTTC.

In its sample, this clone was seen a few times. The chain carries TRBV7-2 and TRBJ1-6; a weak D match, TRBD1 (6 bases). Germline V CDR1 and CDR2: SGHTA, FQGNSA. The CDR3 length is 13 residues. V lost 3 bases, J lost 10 bases, and 10 bases lay in between. The CDR3 sequence: CASSFQGNSPLHF. The CDR3 DNA is TGTGCCAGCAGCTTTCAGGGGAACTCACCCCTCCACTTT. The full variable domain, with the rest looked up from reference TRBV7-2 and TRBJ1-6, is GAGVSQSPSNKVTEKGKDVELRCDPISGHTALYWYRQSLGQGLEFLIYFQGNSAPDKSGLPSDRFSAERTGGSVSTLTIQRTQQEDSAVYLCASSFQGNSPLHFGNGTRLTVT.

This rearrangement joins TRBV27 to TRBJ1-5; D gene uncertain. The length of the CDR3 is 14 residues. From germline, CDR1 is MNHEY and CDR2 SMNVEV (reference sequence). The V end was cut by 5 bases, the J end by 4 bases, with 12 bases between. CDR3 residues: CASSRGLGNQPQHF. The CDR3 nucleotides are TGTGCCAGCAGTAGAGGTTTGGGTAATCAGCCCCAGCATTTT.

The chain joins TRBV7-2 to TRBJ1-1, with D possibly TRBD1 on 5 matching bases. The V and J ends lost 6 bases and 2 bases respectively, with 16 bases between them. CDR3 length: 15 residues. Germline V lookup: CDR1 SGHTA, CDR2 FQGNSA. The CDR3 spells CASRFAGPLNTEAFF. The DNA of the CDR3 is TGTGCCAGCAGATTCGCGGGGCCTCTTAACACTGAAGCTTTCTTT.

This chain connects TRBV19 to TRBJ2-6, with D possibly TRBD1 on 6 matching bases. Germline CDR1 and CDR2: LNHDA and SQIVND (reference sequence). The CDR3 has 16 residues. V lost 5 bases to trimming and J lost 0 bases, with 11 bases between them. The CDR3 here is CASSGQIFSGANVLTF. The DNA for the CDR3 is TGTGCCAGTAGTGGACAGATCTTCTCTGGGGCCAACGTCCTGACTTTC.

The CDR3 reads CASSWTGMGGYTF. The CDR3 DNA sequence: TGTGCCAGCAGCTGGACAGGGATGGGTGGCTACACCTTC. The V and J genes are TRBV7-8 and TRBJ1-2; 8 positions agree with TRBD1. Germline values: CDR1 SGHVS, CDR2 FQNEAQ. V gave up 4 bases and J gave up 7 bases; unmatched junction bases: 5. The CDR3 is made up of 13 amino acids.

The gene calls are TRBV4-1 and TRBJ2-3, with D possibly being TRBD2 (7 bases). CDR1 MGHRA and CDR2 YSYEKL come from the germline V gene. The CDR3 totals 19 residues. Trimming took 2 bases from V and 0 from J, leaving 21 bases between them. The CDR3 nucleotides are TGCGCCAGCAGCCAAAGGATGTTCCGGGGGGCAGGGAGCACAGATACGCAGTATTTT. This encodes CASSQRMFRGAGSTDTQYF.

This clone came up once. The rearrangement uses TRBV28 and TRBJ2-1, with D possibly TRBD1 on 9 matching bases. The germline gives CDR1 MDHEN, CDR2 SYDVKM. Trimming left V 5 bases short and J 10 bases short, with 21 bases between. CDR3 length equals 15 residues. The chain's CDR3 is CASSSGGQGHGEQFF. The CDR3, as DNA: TGTGCCAGCAGTAGCGGGGGACAGGGCCATGGGGAGCAGTTCTTC.

This chain uses TRBV5-1 with TRBJ2-5; tentatively, D is TRBD2 (5 bases). Germline V gives CDR1 SGHRS, CDR2 YFSETQ. The CDR3 loop spans 14 amino acids. Trimming pared 0 bases from V and 1 base from J, leaving 7 bases between. The CDR3 region has the DNA TGCGCCAGCAGCTTGGTGGGGAGCCAAGAGACCCAGTACTTC. This gives the protein CASSLVGSQETQYF.

The chain employs TRBV3-1 (or the pseudogene TRBV3-2) and TRBJ1-1; D perhaps matches TRBD1 (5 bases). Germline CDR1 reads LGHDT; CDR2 reads YNNKEL (reference sequence). V was cut by 8 bases and J by 4 bases, with 17 bases left in between. The CDR3 is made up of 14 amino acids. The chain's CDR3 is CASSKANQGTEAFF. The CDR3 DNA follows: TGTGCCAGCTCAAAAGCCAACCAGGGCACTGAAGCTTTCTTT.

This clone showed up just once. The rearrangement joins TRBV20-1 to TRBJ1-4, with 8 bases aligning to TRBD1. Germline values: CDR1 DFQATT, CDR2 SNEGSKA (reference sequence). This CDR3 is 15 amino acids long. V gave up 3 bases and J gave up 3 bases; unmatched junction bases: 6. CDR3 residues: CSASWQGAPNEKLFF. CDR3 nucleotides: TGCAGTGCTAGTTGGCAGGGGGCCCCTAATGAAAAACTGTTTTTT.

V and J are TRBV19 and TRBJ1-4; a weak D match, TRBD1 (5 bases). The CDR3 loop spans 14 amino acids. V shed 9 bases and J shed 8 bases, with 19 bases lying between them. Looked up from germline, CDR1 is LNHDA and CDR2 is SQIVND (reference sequence). The CDR3 is CASKLGQGNEKLFF. Written as DNA, the CDR3 is TGTGCCAGCAAATTGGGGCAGGGCAACGAAAAACTGTTTTTT.

This chain's CDR3 is CASRPGQGRTNEQFF. DNA for the CDR3: TGTGCCAGCAGACCGGGACAGGGAAGAACGAATGAGCAGTTCTTC. The genes are TRBV27 and TRBJ2-1; 9 bases are shared with TRBD1. Germline V gene data show CDR1 as MNHEY and CDR2 as SMNVEV (reference sequence). This CDR3 has 15 residues. V lost 6 bases, J lost 7 bases, and 10 bases stayed unmatched.